A single sample gave rise to the 21 T cell receptor beta chains below, sequenced in a study of lymphopenia after photon versus proton radiotherapy. Clones were sequenced by immunoSEQ multiplex PCR, and TCRdb holds only the in-frame ones, with some missing. The table records 29,000 or so clones, approximately 86% of them present only once. The specimen comprised peripheral blood, sampled from a patient treated with proton-based radiotherapy. These receptors originate from a woman aged 60 to 75 with cholangiocarcinoma. Some clones in this sample may be carry-over from other donors' samples.

V and J are TRBV2 and TRBJ2-2; 10 positions match TRBD2. Germline loops: CDR1 SNHLY, CDR2 FYNNEI. This CDR3 contains 16 residues. The junction had 7 bases not matched to a gene; V was cut back by 2 bases and J by 7 bases. CDR3 region: CASSEWLAGAGGELFF. The CDR3 DNA reads as TGTGCCAGCAGTGAATGGCTAGCGGGGGCGGGCGGGGAGCTGTTTTTT.

This sequence joins TRBV5-8 and TRBJ2-2; D uncertain. CDR1 is SGHTS, CDR2 YDEGEE, per germline. The CDR3 is 15 amino acids. V was clipped by 0 bases and J by 0 bases, with 6 bases between them. CDR3 sequence (DNA): TGTGCCAGCAGCTTGGGACTCACGAACACCGGGGAGCTGTTTTTT. Encoded protein: CASSLGLTNTGELFF.

CDR3 protein: CATQGLAPYNEQFF. In DNA form, the CDR3 reads TGTGCCACCCAGGGGCTAGCGCCCTACAATGAGCAGTTCTTC. V is TRBV2 and J is TRBJ2-1, with D perhaps assigned TRBD1 or TRBD2 (6 bases each). V lost 10 bases, J lost 2 bases, and 15 bases lay in between. The CDR3 covers 14 residues. Germline-derived CDR1 and CDR2 are SNHLY and FYNNEI.

V is TRBV27 and J is TRBJ2-5; D unresolved. Trimming cost V 6 bases and J 5 bases, with 16 bases left between them. The CDR3 consists of 14 residues. Looked up from germline, CDR1 is MNHEY and CDR2 is SMNVEV (reference sequence). The CDR3 sequence is CASRRAAVGETQYF. Here the CDR3 DNA reads TGTGCCAGCAGAAGAGCCGCCGTGGGGGAGACCCAGTACTTC.

The gene calls are TRBV5-1 and TRBJ2-3, with D perhaps matching TRBD2 (7 bases). The germline V and J ends were trimmed by 2 bases and 2 bases, with 15 bases remaining between them. Germline V gives CDR1 SGHRS, CDR2 YFSETQ. The CDR3 covers 16 residues. CDR3 sequence (DNA): TGCGCCAGCAGCTTACCGAAGGGGGGGATCACAGATACGCAGTATTTT. Translation: CASSLPKGGITDTQYF.

V and J are TRBV7-9 and TRBJ1-5; no firm D call. This CDR3 is built from 13 residues. With 5 bases removed from V and 3 bases from J, the gap between germline ends came to 8 bases. From germline, CDR1 is SEHNR and CDR2 FQNEAQ (reference sequence). The CDR3 here is CASSQGLNQPQHF. The CDR3 nucleotides read TGTGCCAGCAGCCAAGGGCTCAATCAGCCCCAGCATTTT.

The chain uses TRBV25-1 and TRBJ1-2, with TRBD1 as a possible D gene (5 bases). The V end lost 9 bases, the J end lost 5 bases, and 10 bases lay between the germline ends. Germline V gene lookup returns CDR1 MGHDK and CDR2 SYGVNS. The CDR3 has 11 residues. CDR3 sequence (DNA): TGTGCCAGTGCCCAGGGATATGGCTACACCTTC. It yields the protein CASAQGYGYTF.

A few counts support this clone. This rearrangement joins TRBV9 to TRBJ1-2; TRBD1 aligns across 7 bases. The CDR3 sequence is 15 residues long. V was clipped by 3 bases and J by 7 bases; unmatched bases: 12. CDR1 is SGDLS, CDR2 YYNGEE, per germline. The CDR3 loop reads CASSGQGTSLGGYTF. The CDR3, as DNA: TGTGCCAGCAGCGGACAGGGCACCAGCCTGGGTGGCTACACCTTC.

The chain recombines TRBV19 with TRBJ1-1, with a weak D call TRBD1 (5 bases). V gave up 6 bases and J gave up 1 base, with 9 bases separating them. Germline V lookup: CDR1 LNHDA, CDR2 SQIVND (reference sequence). This CDR3 has 13 residues. The chain's CDR3 is CASSRGENTEAFF. The CDR3 region has the DNA TGTGCCAGTAGCAGAGGGGAGAACACTGAAGCTTTCTTT.

The V and J genes are TRBV7-8 and TRBJ1-5; 7 nucleotides line up with TRBD1. J gave up 6 bases and V 5 bases, and 7 bases lay outside the gene matches. From germline, CDR1 is SGHVS and CDR2 FQNEAQ. The CDR3 totals 14 residues. The CDR3 region has the DNA TGTGCCAGCAGCAGGACAGGCGGAGGTCAGCCCCAGCATTTT. It specifies CASSRTGGGQPQHF.

The chain uses TRBV5-4 and TRBJ2-2; 7 bases are shared with TRBD1. V gave up 3 bases and J gave up 3 bases; unmatched junction bases: 8. The CDR3 contains 16 residues. Germline V CDR1 and CDR2: SGHNT, YYREEE (reference sequence). CDR3 sequence reads: CASSWARDSHTGELFF. The CDR3 DNA is TGTGCCAGCAGCTGGGCCCGGGACAGCCACACCGGGGAGCTGTTTTTT. Filled out from reference TRBV5-4 and TRBJ2-2, the complete variable domain reads ETGVTQSPTHLIKTRGQQVTLRCSSQSGHNTVSWYQQALGQGPQFIFQYYREEENGRGNFPPRFSGLQFPNYSSELNVNALELDDSALYLCASSWARDSHTGELFFGEGSRLTVL.

The chain joins TRBV7-2 to TRBJ2-5; 10 nucleotides match TRBD2. The CDR3 runs to 17 residues. J was trimmed by 2 bases and V by 5 bases; bases with no gene match: 11. The germline V gene encodes CDR1 SGHTA and CDR2 FQGNSA. Here the CDR3 reads CASSRPPLAGGQETQYF. For the CDR3, the DNA is TGTGCCAGCAGCCGCCCGCCCTTAGCGGGAGGACAAGAGACCCAGTACTTC.

This clone was found once. The chain recombines TRBV27 with TRBJ1-2; D ambiguous. Germline loops: CDR1 MNHEY, CDR2 SMNVEV (reference sequence). V was pared by 5 bases and J by 7 bases, with 14 bases between. The CDR3 sequence is 13 residues long. CDR3 coding DNA: TGTGCCAGCAGTACGGATCTCTATGGTGGCTACACCTTC. The encoded protein is CASSTDLYGGYTF.

The chain has TRBV7-2 and TRBJ1-3, with D possibly matching TRBD1 (6 bases). This CDR3 spans 16 amino acids. Trimming pared 7 bases from V and 3 bases from J, leaving 19 bases between. Per germline, CDR1 SGHTA and CDR2 FQGNSA. CDR3: CASTPRAGEGGNTIYF. In nucleotides, the CDR3 is TGTGCCAGCACCCCCCGGGCAGGGGAGGGTGGAAACACCATATATTTT.

V usage is TRBV6-1 and J usage is TRBJ2-2; D is undetermined. The CDR3 extends over 14 amino acids. The V end was cut by 3 bases, the J end by 4 bases, with 9 bases between. Germline CDR1 MNHNS, CDR2 SASEGT. This CDR3 reads CASSDVVITGELFF. CDR3 DNA sequence: TGTGCCAGCAGTGACGTTGTCATCACCGGGGAGCTGTTTTTT.

This clone was seen once. The rearrangement joins TRBV5-1 to TRBJ2-5; TRBD2 matches at 14 bases. The germline V gene has CDR1 SGHRS and CDR2 YFSETQ. The V gene end was trimmed by 5 bases and the J gene end by 3 bases; junction bases not matched to a gene: 6. CDR3 length: 16 amino acids. CDR3 region: CASRPGLAGAKETQYF. Here the CDR3 DNA reads TGCGCCAGCAGACCGGGACTAGCGGGGGCCAAAGAGACCCAGTACTTC.

The J gene is TRBJ2-3, the V gene TRBV5-1; TRBD1 might be the D (6 bases). Germline loops: CDR1 SGHRS, CDR2 YFSETQ. The CDR3 runs to 15 residues. V lost 7 bases to trimming and J lost 3 bases, with 18 bases between them. The DNA of the CDR3 is TGCGCCAGCGGTTACTACAGGGTCGCGACAGATACGCAGTATTTT. Protein: CASGYYRVATDTQYF.

The chain combines TRBV6-1 with TRBJ1-4, with D maybe TRBD1 (6 bases). Trimming took off 6 bases at V and 7 bases at J, with 15 bases between the two ends. The CDR3 spans 14 residues. Per germline, CDR1 MNHNS and CDR2 SASEGT. The CDR3 loop reads CASSGTSLGEKLFF. The CDR3 DNA reads TGTGCCAGCAGCGGGACATCGTTGGGTGAAAAACTGTTTTTT.

The chain uses TRBV19 and TRBJ2-7, with 9 bases fitting TRBD1. The length of the CDR3 is 13 residues. CDR1 is LNHDA, CDR2 SQIVND, per germline (reference sequence). Losses at the gene ends were 7 bases for V and 6 bases for J; bases not matched to a gene: 7. This chain's CDR3 is CASKDRGLSEQYF. For the CDR3, the DNA is TGTGCCAGTAAGGACAGGGGTTTGAGCGAGCAGTACTTC.

CDR3 residues: CASSNRENEQFF. The CDR3 DNA reads TGTGCCAGTAGTAACAGGGAAAATGAGCAGTTCTTC. The chain recombines TRBV19 with TRBJ2-1; possible D gene TRBD1, 6 bases. The CDR3 has 12 residues. Germline loops: CDR1 LNHDA, CDR2 SQIVND (reference sequence). V was pared by 4 bases and J by 7 bases, with 8 bases between.

This clone was found once. The chain recombines TRBV5-4 with TRBJ1-1; D is ambiguous. The CDR3 spans 14 residues. Trimming removed 4 bases at V and 3 bases at J, with 13 bases between. Germline loops: CDR1 SGHNT, CDR2 YYREEE (reference sequence). The DNA of the CDR3 is TGTGCCAGCAGCGACGGACGGAGGCACACTGAAGCTTTCTTT. Translated: CASSDGRRHTEAFF.